This T cell receptor beta chain appears in the sequencing data of a study of T cell responses to AZD1222 COVID-19 vaccine. Study-wide context: Pooling covered second doses at about 4 or about 12 weeks.

The protocol was immunoSEQ multiplex PCR, while the TCRdb copy is restricted to in-frame clones and leaves out a portion. The table records about 140,000 clones, 89% of them present only once. Study outcomes and limitations: Reports say nearly half of spike-specific TCRs go after unmutated variant regions. Regions 160-218 and 743-854 held dominance among vaccine-associated CD4 TCRs, which spanned spike. Samples come after the peak T cell response, not at day 14.

Turning to this clone: Its antigen is unknown.

This CDR3 spans 15 amino acids. The germline V and J ends were trimmed by 5 bases and 0 bases, with 12 bases remaining between them. Germline values: CDR1 SGHTA, CDR2 FQGNSA. Source: peripheral blood, taken on day 0 of AZD1222 vaccination. This clonotype was sampled from an adult in good health. The genes are TRBV7-2 and TRBJ2-3, with D possibly TRBD1 on 6 matching bases. This CDR3 reads CASSAGALSTDTQYF. The CDR3 DNA is TGTGCCAGCAGCGCAGGGGCCCTAAGCACAGATACGCAGTATTTT.